This T cell receptor beta chain was captured by sequencing in a study of patients and donors after allogeneic stem cell transplantation (dated by TCRdb to the early 2020s). Library generation was performed with RT-PCR. For sequencing, a NextSeq 550 was employed. The public reads were quality trimmed at Q25 with fastp and then assembled into clones with MiXCR by TCRdb, keeping productive beta chains. Entries are consolidated by CDR3 protein sequence, retaining the most common genes and DNA. This sample holds about 230,000 distinct CDR3 sequences; roughly an eighth were observed only once. Jointly, the top ten make up 9.5% to 13% of the sample. A word on this clonotype: Its antigen is unknown. Base qualities are not provided; no much larger clone lies one nucleotide away.

Sequenced: blood, either unsorted or a sorted T cell fraction (not recorded which). The sequence was collected from a human donor who was either an allogeneic HSCT recipient or a stem cell or donor lymphocyte infusion donor (not recorded which). It is not recorded whose cells these are; they may come from a transplant donor.

The DNA reads as follows: TGTGCCAGCAGCCCAGGGGGGAGAAACACCATATATTTT. Protein translation: CASSPGGRNTIYF. The chain was built from TRBV12-3 or TRBV12-4 and TRBJ1-3; 7 junctional bases match TRBD1. The CDR3 runs 13 amino acids, cysteine and phenylalanine included. The CDR3 DNA has 39 bases and is translated from base 1. Trimming leaves V shorter by 6 bases and J shorter by 5 bases, with the junction holding 4 bases beyond the gene matches.